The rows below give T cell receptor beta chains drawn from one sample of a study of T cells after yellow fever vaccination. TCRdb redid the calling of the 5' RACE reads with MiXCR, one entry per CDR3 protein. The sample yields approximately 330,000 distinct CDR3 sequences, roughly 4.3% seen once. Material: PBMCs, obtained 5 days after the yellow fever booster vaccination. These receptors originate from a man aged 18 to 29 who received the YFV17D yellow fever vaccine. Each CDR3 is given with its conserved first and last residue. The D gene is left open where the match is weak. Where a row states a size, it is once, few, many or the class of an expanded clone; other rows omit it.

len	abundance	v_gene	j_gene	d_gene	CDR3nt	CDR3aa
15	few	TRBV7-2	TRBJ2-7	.	TGTGCCAGCAGTCAAGGGGACCAGGGTCTACGTGTGCAGTACTTC	CASSQGDQGLRVQYF
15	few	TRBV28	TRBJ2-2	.	TGTGCCAGCAGTTTAGGGGACCGCACCGTCGGGGTGCTGTTTTTT	CASSLGDRTVGVLFF
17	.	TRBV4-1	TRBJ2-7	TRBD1	TGCGCCAGCAGCCAAGGGCTTCGGGACAGGAGGGCCTACGAGCAGTACTTC	CASSQGLRDRRAYEQYF
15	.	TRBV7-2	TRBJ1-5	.	TGTGCCAGCAGCTATGGTGGCTCTGGGCATCAGCCCCAGCATTTT	CASSYGGSGHQPQHF
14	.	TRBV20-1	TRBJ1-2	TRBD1	TGCAGTGCTAGAGGCGCGGGACAGAACTATGGCTACACCTTC	CSARGAGQNYGYTF
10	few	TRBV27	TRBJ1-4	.	TGTGCCAGCAGTTTGGTGGAACTGTTTTTT	CASSLVELFF
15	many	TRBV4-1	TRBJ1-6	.	TGCGCCAGCAGCCAAGGAGCCCCAAGCCCATCACCCCTCCACTTT	CASSQGAPSPSPLHF
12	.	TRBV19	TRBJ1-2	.	TGTGCCAGTGTCGCAGGGAACTATGGCTACACCTTC	CASVAGNYGYTF
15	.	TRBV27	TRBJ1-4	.	TGTGCCAGCTCGAACGCAGCGACGGGCAATGAAAAACTGTTTTTT	CASSNAATGNEKLFF
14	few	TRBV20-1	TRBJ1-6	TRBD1	TGCAGTGCTAAAAATTTCCAGGGGGATAGACCCCTCCACTTT	CSAKNFQGDRPLHF
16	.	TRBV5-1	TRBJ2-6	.	TGCGCCAGCAGCTTGGATGTGGCGTTTGGGGCCAACGTCCTGACTTTC	CASSLDVAFGANVLTF
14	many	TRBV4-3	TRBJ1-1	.	TGCGCCAGCAGCCAAGAAGCCGGGAACACTGAAGCTTTCTTT	CASSQEAGNTEAFF
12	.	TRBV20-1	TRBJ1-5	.	TGCAGTGCTATAACAGGGAATCAGCCCCAGCATTTT	CSAITGNQPQHF
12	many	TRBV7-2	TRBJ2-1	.	TGTGCCAGCAGCTTTACCCGAAATGAGCAGTTCTTC	CASSFTRNEQFF
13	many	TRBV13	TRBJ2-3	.	TGTGCCAGCAGCGGGTACTACTCAGATACGCAGTATTTT	CASSGYYSDTQYF